These T cell receptor beta chains were read from a single sample in a study of vaccination effects on CD4 cells after COVID-19. These receptors are not linked to any known antigen. The protocol was immunoSEQ multiplex PCR, while the TCRdb copy is restricted to in-frame clones and leaves out a portion. The sample has about 66,000 clones, around 79% seen once; the top ten hold approximately 2.3%. The sample in question was CD4+ T cells from PBMCs cultured without peptide, obtained after COVID-19 vaccination. All receptors derive from a human donor who received a COVID-19 vaccine. Both conserved end residues are trimmed from each CDR3.

V gene	CDR3 protein
TRBV5-1	ASSLMDVHNSPLH
TRBV5-1	ASSLGTDNEKLF
TRBV9	ASSAGQGGNQPQH
TRBV28	ASSPGGRRTEAF
TRBV5-1	ASSRPGTSGELAKNIQY
TRBV2	ASSEAIVQGKPQH
TRBV29-1	SAKSFVGYNEQF
TRBV9	ASSGNSGNTIY
TRBV28	ASSLLGASNYGYT
TRBV15	ATSRSINQPQH
TRBV6-1	ASSEARDRGSNQPQH
TRBV7-6	ASSFSGIFGSPLH
TRBV6-5	ASTLQDSSWYGYT
TRBV18	ASSPPQATGELF
TRBV12-2	ASRLERRRDTEAF
TRBV19	ASSPLFGDRNSPLH
TRBV5-4	ASSDLGQTTTDTQY
TRBV19	ASVRGETEAF
TRBV6-5	ASSYSGGAVGELF
TRBV2	ASVLRSNTEAF
TRBV10-3	AISGEGGISADTQY
TRBV28	ASSVVGTNYGYT